Below, 22 T cell receptor beta chains from the same sample are listed, as sequenced in a study of post-analysis software for immune sequencing data. TCR beta libraries were prepared from cDNA with unique molecular identifiers. TCRdb used MiXCR to reprocess the PCR reads, holding one entry per CDR3 protein. The top ten hold around 4.7% of the sample, which has approximately 250,000 distinct CDR3 sequences, 35% to 40% seen once. Their cognate antigens are unknown. Notes on the study in general: In patients, five or six TRBV segments were more frequent than in controls, with TRBV5-6, TRBV5-1 and TRBV20-1 among them.

Sample: blood. The receptor source for this set is a girl aged 10 to 17 with multiple sclerosis.

This clonotype was seen a handful of times. A junction end diverges from the germline sequence, so it may reflect a read error. The J gene is TRBJ1-1, the V gene TRBV27, with D unclear. Germline V gene lookup returns CDR1 MNHEY and CDR2 SMNVEV (reference sequence). The CDR3 runs to 15 residues. The CDR3 is CASSLEGRLNTGAFF. CDR3 DNA sequence: TGTGCCAGCAGTTTAGAAGGACGGCTGAACACTGGAGCTTTCTTT.

V usage is TRBV20-1 and J usage is TRBJ2-1; 10 nucleotides line up with TRBD2. The V segment lost 6 bases and the J segment 9 bases; nucleotides outside the gene matches: 11. The CDR3 totals 14 residues. Germline assignment: CDR1 DFQATT and CDR2 SNEGSKA (reference sequence). CDR3: CSAPGTSVHSEQFF. The DNA for the CDR3 is TGCAGTGCCCCCGGGACTAGCGTTCACAGTGAGCAGTTCTTC.

The sample holds a few counts of this clonotype. The chain combines TRBV2 with TRBJ1-1, with a possible D match to TRBD1 (5 bases). This CDR3 contains 11 residues. The V gene lost 7 bases and the J gene lost 7 bases, with 10 bases spanning the gap. In germline, CDR1 is SNHLY, CDR2 FYNNEI. The CDR3 loop is CASKEDIEAFF. The DNA for the CDR3 is TGTGCCAGCAAGGAGGACATTGAAGCTTTCTTT.

J is TRBJ1-1 and V is TRBV5-5, with D hard to call. This CDR3 spans 15 amino acids. V lost 0 bases and J lost 0, with 9 bases in between. The germline gives CDR1 SGHKS, CDR2 YYEKEE (reference sequence). For the CDR3, the DNA is TGTGCCAGCAGCTTGGTCCTGTTCATGAACACTGAAGCTTTCTTT. Residues: CASSLVLFMNTEAFF.

About this clonotype: A single base separates this from a much larger clone, so it may be a read error. The chain recombines TRBV27 with TRBJ2-7, with 8 bases aligning to TRBD2. Looked up from germline, CDR1 is MNHEY and CDR2 is SMNVEV (reference sequence). CDR3 length equals 14 residues. With V trimmed by 6 bases and J by 7 bases, 11 bases remained unmatched. The CDR3 nucleotides are TGTGCCAGCAGGGCCCTCTCCAAGCGGGGGGAGCAGTACTTC. It is translated as CASRALSKRGEQYF.

This clonotype was picked up a small number of times. This chain connects TRBV3-1 to TRBJ2-2; 10 bases are a match to TRBD2. This CDR3 is built from 15 residues. J gave up 4 bases and V 4 bases, and 3 bases lay outside the gene matches. Germline CDR1 and CDR2: LGHDT and YNNKEL (reference sequence). This chain's CDR3 is CASSPTSGATGELFF. In DNA, the CDR3 is TGTGCCAGCAGCCCAACTAGCGGGGCCACCGGGGAGCTGTTTTTT.

At least ten counts were recorded for this clonotype. The rearrangement links TRBV7-3 to TRBJ2-2, with D unclear. CDR1 and CDR2 (germline): SGHTA, FQGTGA. The CDR3 consists of 16 residues. Trimming removed 1 base from V and 1 base from J, with 10 bases in between. Written as DNA, the CDR3 is TGTGCCAGCAGCTTAAATCGGCTAGAGAACACCGGGGAGCTGTTTTTT. This codes for CASSLNRLENTGELFF.

The sample holds many counts of this clonotype. The chain has TRBV4-1 and TRBJ1-4; a weak D match, TRBD1 (5 bases). CDR3 length: 14 amino acids. The germline V gene has CDR1 MGHRA and CDR2 YSYEKL. Trimming took off 1 base at V and 8 bases at J, with 11 bases between the two ends. This CDR3 reads CASSQAGGREKLFF. CDR3 bases: TGCGCCAGCAGCCAAGCCGGGGGGAGGGAAAAACTGTTTTTT.

This clonotype has just a few counts. The J gene is TRBJ2-3, the V gene TRBV5-1; TRBD1 is a possible D gene (5 bases). Germline CDR1 reads SGHRS; CDR2 reads YFSETQ. The CDR3 is 13 residues long. The V end was cut by 5 bases, the J end by 7 bases, with 14 bases between. The CDR3: CASRPVRGHTQYF. The CDR3 nucleotides are TGCGCCAGCAGGCCCGTTAGGGGTCATACGCAGTATTTT. The whole variable domain, filled in from reference TRBV5-1 and TRBJ2-3, reads KAGVTQTPRYLIKTRGQQVTLSCSPISGHRSVSWYQQTPGQGLQFLFEYFSETQRNKGNFPGRFSGRQFSNSRSEMNVSTLELGDSALYLCASRPVRGHTQYFGPGTRLTVL.

This clonotype was picked up many times. The V gene is TRBV3-1, the J gene TRBJ1-2; possible D gene TRBD1, 6 bases. Germline V gives CDR1 LGHDT, CDR2 YNNKEL (reference sequence). The CDR3 totals 16 residues. Trimming took 7 bases from V and 4 from J, leaving 22 bases between them. CDR3 in amino acids: CASTLRGSTQLYGYTF. CDR3 coding DNA: TGTGCCAGCACCCTCAGGGGCTCAACCCAGCTCTATGGCTACACCTTC.

Many counts were recorded for this clonotype. Written as DNA, the CDR3 is TGTGCCAGCAGCTTAGAGGGCAGCTACCGGGGTGAGCAGTTCTTC. It codes for CASSLEGSYRGEQFF. The J gene is TRBJ2-1, the V gene TRBV7-9, with D tentatively TRBD2 (5 bases). The CDR3 is made up of 15 amino acids. Deletions cut 1 base from V and 9 bases from J, with 16 bases between. CDR1 and CDR2 from the germline V gene are SEHNR and FQNEAQ (reference sequence).

Concerning this clonotype: A much bigger clone sits one base away, suggesting this may be a read error. The chain employs TRBV20-1 and TRBJ2-1; the D gene could be TRBD1 or TRBD2 (5 bases each). The J call could be wrong; TRBJ2-7 is a better fit for the DNA end. Germline V gene sequence: CDR1 DFQATT, CDR2 SNEGSKA (reference sequence). The CDR3 consists of 15 residues. The CDR3 nucleotides read TGCAGTGCCCCGCTTGGGGGAACCGGGTACAATGAGCAGTACTTC. Its translation is CSAPLGGTGYNEQYF.

The sample holds many counts of this clonotype. V usage is TRBV7-9 and J usage is TRBJ2-7, with D tentatively TRBD1 or TRBD2 (5 bases each). The V gene lost 3 bases and the J gene lost 5 bases, with 11 bases spanning the gap. Germline lookup yields CDR1 SEHNR and CDR2 FQNEAQ (reference sequence). CDR3 length: 13 residues. CDR3 loop: CASSFSGRDEQYF. The CDR3 DNA follows: TGTGCCAGCAGCTTCTCGGGACGAGACGAGCAGTACTTC.

This sequence joins TRBV20-1 and TRBJ2-1; D is ambiguous. V lost 0 bases, J lost 6 bases, and 15 bases lay in between. There are 15 residues in the CDR3. The germline V gene encodes CDR1 DFQATT and CDR2 SNEGSKA (reference sequence). CDR3 in amino acids: CSARDISSVSNEQFF. As DNA, the CDR3 is TGCAGTGCTAGAGATATCTCGAGCGTTAGCAATGAGCAGTTCTTC.

Notes on this clonotype: This may be a read error, as it is one base from a much larger clone. This sequence joins TRBV7-9 and TRBJ2-7; TRBD1 matches 7 bases. CDR1 SEHNR and CDR2 FQNEAQ come from the germline V gene (reference sequence). V gave up 5 bases and J gave up 7 bases; unmatched junction bases: 17. This CDR3 spans 16 amino acids. The CDR3 region has the DNA TGTGCCAGCAGCGACCTCAAAGGGGGCGCCGACAATGAGCAGTACTTC. Protein product: CASSDLKGGADNEQYF.

This clonotype was recorded many times. The chain combines TRBV12-5 with TRBJ2-5; 8 positions agree with TRBD1. The germline V gene has CDR1 LGHNT and CDR2 FRNRAP. This CDR3 region has 13 residues. V shed 3 bases and J 5 bases; nucleotides not matched to a gene: 2. The CDR3 DNA reads as TGTGCTAGTGGTTTAGGGACAGGTGAGACCCAGTACTTC. Its translation: CASGLGTGETQYF.

The CDR3 nucleotides read TGTGCCAGCAGCCCACGGACTAGCGCTGGTGAGACCCAGTACTTC. This codes for CASSPRTSAGETQYF. The V gene is TRBV7-2, the J gene TRBJ2-5; 9 bases fit TRBD2. Trimming at V came to 5 bases and at J to 5 bases, leaving 9 bases not matched to a gene. CDR1 and CDR2 (germline): SGHTA, FQGNSA. CDR3 length equals 15 residues. Filled out from reference TRBV7-2 and TRBJ2-5, the complete variable domain reads GAGVSQSPSNKVTEKGKDVELRCDPISGHTALYWYRQSLGQGLEFLIYFQGNSAPDKSGLPSDRFSAERTGGSVSTLTIQRTQQEDSAVYLCASSPRTSAGETQYFGPGTRLLVL.

The V gene is TRBV5-1, the J gene TRBJ2-7; a possible D gene is TRBD2 (5 bases). This CDR3 contains 18 residues. Trimming pared 0 bases from V and 2 bases from J, leaving 21 bases between. Germline assignment: CDR1 SGHRS and CDR2 YFSETQ. In nucleotides, the CDR3 is TGCGCCAGCAGCTTGGCCCCAATAAGCAGTAAGGAGGCCTACGAGCAGTACTTC. This gives the protein CASSLAPISSKEAYEQYF.

This clonotype was observed a handful of times. The chain uses TRBV10-3 and TRBJ1-4; no clear D. V lost 0 bases and J lost 7, with 3 bases in between. The length of the CDR3 is 12 residues. Germline values: CDR1 ENHRY, CDR2 SYGVKD. CDR3 amino acids: CAISESSEKLFF. The DNA of the CDR3 is TGTGCCATCAGTGAGTCGAGTGAAAAACTGTTTTTT.

The chain is built from TRBV6-1 and TRBJ2-1, with 8 bases lining up with TRBD2. Germline assignment: CDR1 MNHNS and CDR2 SASEGT. The CDR3 is made up of 15 amino acids. V lost 4 bases, J lost 4 bases, and 6 bases stayed unmatched. The CDR3 coding sequence is TGTGCCAGCAGTGGGTCGGGGGGGGGGTACAATGAGCAGTTCTTC. This gives the protein CASSGSGGGYNEQFF.

This clonotype appeared a single time. Just one base apart from a much larger clone, this may be a read error. The chain recombines TRBV4-2 with TRBJ1-1; TRBD1 agrees at 7 bases. The CDR3 has 16 residues. Per the germline V gene, CDR1 is LGHNA and CDR2 is YNFKEQ. Losses at the gene ends were 8 bases for V and 0 bases for J; bases not matched to a gene: 12. CDR3: CASGRETDRLNTEAFF. The CDR3 coding sequence is TGTGCCAGCGGCCGGGAAACGGACAGGTTGAACACTGAAGCTTTCTTT.

The rearrangement uses TRBV20-1 and TRBJ2-5, with TRBD2 identical over 8 bases. The better agreement between TRBJ2-7 and the DNA end casts doubt on the J call. The CDR3 has 14 amino acids. CDR1 is DFQATT and CDR2 is SNEGSKA in the germline V gene (reference sequence). CDR3: CSAEKAGGLYEQYF. CDR3 DNA: TGCAGTGCCGAAAAGGCGGGAGGCCTCTACGAGCAGTACTTC.